This paragraph reports one T cell receptor (beta chain). The antigen is undetermined. This entry comes from a study of CD8+CD57+ T cells in acquired aplastic anemia. Study background: Sorted CD4+ and CD8+ cells gave an average of about 3 ug of DNA. Healthy donor sequencing depth: 9 million to 10.8 million CD4+, under 14 million CD8+ reads. Study results and caveats: Patients showed no significant difference from controls in CD8+ Simpson's diversity. A set of approximately 30 CD8+ CDR3 sequences was shared between patients and controls, and these sequences appeared highly expressed in patients.

Genomic DNA, the template, was used for profiling of the TCR beta VDJ and CDR3. TCRdb reprocessed the reads via MiXCR and lists one record per CDR3 protein. The table lists roughly 190,000 distinct CDR3 sequences, about 53% of them singletons. Germline V lookup: CDR1 WSHSY, CDR2 SAAADI. The CDR3 spans 14 residues. Between the trimmed V and J ends, which lost 7 bases and 2 bases, there was a span of 15 bases. This clonotype originated in a human donor in good health, serving as a control. The sequenced sample was sorted CD4+, CD8+, or CD8+CD57+ T cells (not recorded which) from PBMCs. The V call is TRBV10-2, the J call TRBJ2-7; D is perhaps TRBD1 (6 bases). This CDR3 reads CASNAGTTTYEQYF. Here the CDR3 DNA reads TGCGCCAGCAACGCCGGGACAACTACCTACGAGCAGTACTTC.